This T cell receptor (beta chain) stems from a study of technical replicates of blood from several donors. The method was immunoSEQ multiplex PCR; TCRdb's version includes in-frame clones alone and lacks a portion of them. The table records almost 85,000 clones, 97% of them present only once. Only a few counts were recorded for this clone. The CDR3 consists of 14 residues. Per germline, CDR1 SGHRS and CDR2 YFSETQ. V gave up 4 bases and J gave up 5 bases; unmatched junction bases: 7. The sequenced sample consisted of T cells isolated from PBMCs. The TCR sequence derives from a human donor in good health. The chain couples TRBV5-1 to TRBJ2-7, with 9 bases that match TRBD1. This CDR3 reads CASSVGTGRHEQYF. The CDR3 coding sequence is TGCGCCAGCAGCGTCGGGACAGGGCGGCACGAGCAGTACTTC.